This T cell receptor (beta chain) is drawn from a study of blood T cell repertoires in COVID-19 (dated by TCRdb to the early 2020s). Background for the entire study: Samples from collaborators originated in the United States, Italy and Spain and spanned both the acute and convalescent phases of COVID-19. The material from the prospective study consisted of cDNA or gDNA derived from T cells, B-cell-depleted T cells, or PBMCs. The dataset comprised deeply sampled blood TCRbeta repertoires from subjects exposed to, actively infected with, or recovered from COVID-19. The repertoires were made available in a free public database intended to serve as a resource for research on the immune response to SARS-CoV-2. The samples were drawn from the first 160 participants of the ongoing ImmuneRACE study and from 1,254 subjects provided by 6 global collaborators. Sample metadata almost always included a de-identified subject ID, COVID-19 status, age in years and sex. HLA class I and class II types, where available, came from metadata supplied by the sample provider rather than from assay-based typing. The full study reports these points: How much clinical and demographic metadata was included differed by source and by participant, and the metadata was provided uncurated.

This clone was seen more than once but under ten times. Its antigen is not yet known. The record has no base qualities; no much larger clone is one base away. TCRbeta CDR3 regions were amplified from genomic DNA using the immunoSEQ Assay, a bias-controlled multiplex PCR. In the paper's pipeline: The number of nucleated cells in each sample was estimated from the amplification of reference gene primers within the assay. To quantify the absolute abundance of each unique TCRbeta CDR3 rearrangement, sequence reads were collapsed and filtered. For each sample, productive Simpson clonality was calculated as the square root of Simpson's diversity index across productive rearrangements. TCRdb obtained this table from immuneACCESS and retained in-frame rearrangements with V and J assigned. These tables miss some clones; where compared with another copy, unresolved V genes account for less than half of the shortfall, and the remainder is unexplained. Clonal size and the V and J genes are those of that table, whereas D and trimming came from the DNA. The sample has a few hundred thousand clones on record, 80% to 90% of them singletons. The ten largest account for more than 8.5% of the sample.

Reading from cysteine to phenylalanine, the CDR3 counts 15 amino acids. The DNA shown is the 45-base CDR3, in frame from base 1. For CDR1 and CDR2, the germline V gene lists SGHAT and FQNNGV. Relative to germline, V is 4 bases shorter and J is 5 bases shorter, with 18 bases between their ends. Enrolling through a virtual design, the prospective study's participants ranged in age from roughly 18 to 95 years and lived across some 23 United States geographic areas. To assign participants to cohorts, the prospective study relied on clinical history that participants themselves reported in a screening survey and a study questionnaire. For ImmuneRACE Cohort 3, a participant was defined as recovered based on two consecutive negative NP/OP PCR tests, clearance by a healthcare professional, or resolution of symptoms. In the prospective study, whole blood, serum and a nasopharyngeal or oropharyngeal swab were collected from each participant by mobile phlebotomists. Over an approximately 2-month period, participants in the prospective study had the option of providing additional blood draws and questionnaires. Blood samples from the prospective study were shipped frozen or at room temperature prior to DNA extraction.

This receptor was taken from a woman under 30 who had recovered from COVID-19. The rearrangement joined TRBV11-2 to TRBJ2-7, with a weak D call of TRBD1 (6 bases match). Sequencing was carried out using PBMCs or T cells enriched from blood (not recorded which). The CDR3 region has the sequence CASSSLTGGLHEQYF. The nucleotide sequence reads TGTGCCAGCAGCTCCTTGACAGGTGGATTACACGAGCAGTACTTC.